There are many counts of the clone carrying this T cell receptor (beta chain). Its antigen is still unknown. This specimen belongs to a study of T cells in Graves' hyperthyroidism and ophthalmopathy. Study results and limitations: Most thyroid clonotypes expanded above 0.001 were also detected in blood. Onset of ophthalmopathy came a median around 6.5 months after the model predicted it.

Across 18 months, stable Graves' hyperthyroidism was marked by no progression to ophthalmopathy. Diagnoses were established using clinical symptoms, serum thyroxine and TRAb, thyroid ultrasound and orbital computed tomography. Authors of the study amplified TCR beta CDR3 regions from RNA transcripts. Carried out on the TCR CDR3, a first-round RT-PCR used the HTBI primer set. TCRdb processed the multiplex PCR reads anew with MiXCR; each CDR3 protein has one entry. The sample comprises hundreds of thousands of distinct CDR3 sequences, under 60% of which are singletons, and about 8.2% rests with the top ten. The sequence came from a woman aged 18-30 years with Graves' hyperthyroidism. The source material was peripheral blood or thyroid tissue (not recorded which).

CDR3 in DNA: TGCAGTGCTGGTACAGGGGCGATGCGTGAAAAACTGTTTTTT. Protein sequence: CSAGTGAMREKLFF. The rearrangement joins TRBV20-1 to TRBJ1-4; 7 positions agree with TRBD1. V shed 5 bases, J shed 7 bases, and the junction held 10 bases outside the gene matches. CDR1 and CDR2 from the germline V gene are DFQATT and SNEGSKA (reference sequence). CDR3 length equals 14 residues.